The clone carrying this TCR beta chain was counted between two and nine times. Its antigen is not known. This sample stems from a study of beta chain features in type 1 diabetes. Germline CDR1 LGHNA, CDR2 YSLEER. The CDR3 totals 16 residues. V lost 6 bases, J lost 4 bases, and 10 bases stayed unmatched. The investigators reverse transcribed all of the isolated RNA, so they sequenced expressed TCRB transcripts. Profiling relied on immunoSEQ multiplex PCR, and the TCRdb table lists in-frame clones only, not all of them. The repertoire has about 470,000 clones, approximately 28% of them found once; the top ten carry 0.05% to 0.07%. General study results and limits: All four CD4+ subsets from Type 1 diabetes patients carried moderately but significantly shorter TCRB CDR3s.

The chain uses TRBV4-3 and TRBJ2-1, with 9 positions matching TRBD2. The specimen was naive CD4+ T cells from blood. The clonotype was recovered from a young man in good health. CDR3: CASSHNPTSGYNEQFF. The CDR3 DNA sequence: TGCGCCAGCAGTCATAATCCGACTAGCGGTTACAATGAGCAGTTCTTC.